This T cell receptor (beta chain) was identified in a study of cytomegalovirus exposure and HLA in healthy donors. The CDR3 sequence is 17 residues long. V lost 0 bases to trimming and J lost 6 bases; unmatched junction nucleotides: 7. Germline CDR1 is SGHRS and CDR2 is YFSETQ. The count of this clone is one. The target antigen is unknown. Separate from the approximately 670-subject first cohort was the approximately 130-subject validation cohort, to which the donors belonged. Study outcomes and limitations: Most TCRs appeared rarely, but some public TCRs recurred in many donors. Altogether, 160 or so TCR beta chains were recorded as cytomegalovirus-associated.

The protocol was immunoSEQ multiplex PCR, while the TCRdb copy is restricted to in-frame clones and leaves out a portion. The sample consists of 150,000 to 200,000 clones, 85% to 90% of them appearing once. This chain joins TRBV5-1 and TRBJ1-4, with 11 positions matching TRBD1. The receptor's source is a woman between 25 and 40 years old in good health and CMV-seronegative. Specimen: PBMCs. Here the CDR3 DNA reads TGCGCCAGCAGCTTGGTAGGACAGGGGGCTGAGGATGAAAAACTGTTTTTT. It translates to CASSLVGQGAEDEKLFF.